These 27 T cell receptor beta chains share one sample of origin, sequenced in a study of OX40 agonist ivuxolimab in advanced cancers. Libraries came from the immunoSEQ multiplex PCR assay. The table was pulled from immuneACCESS by TCRdb, which kept in-frame rearrangements only. Such tables lose some clones; where checked, under half of the loss comes from unresolved V genes, and the rest has no known cause. This sample is represented by about 50,000 clones; about 88% of them were singletons. The leading ten clones occupy 1.9% of the sample. The sequences come from CD4+ or CD8+ T cells sorted from blood, collected in a trial of the OX40 agonist ivuxolimab. The receptors here all came from an adult with an advanced solid tumor such as melanoma, head and neck, liver or kidney cancer.

The chain carries TRBV13 and TRBJ1-4; maybe TRBD1 (5 bases). The germline CDR1 and CDR2 sequences are PRHDT and FYEKMQ (reference sequence). This CDR3 comprises 14 residues. The V gene lost 6 bases and the J gene lost 5 bases, with 13 bases spanning the gap. CDR3 region: CASSVGQGNEKLFF. DNA of the CDR3: TGTGCCAGCAGTGTGGGGCAGGGAAATGAAAAACTGTTTTTT.

The CDR3 region has the DNA TGCGCCAGCAGCCCAGGGATTTTCGGGAACACTGAAGCTTTCTTT. This translates into CASSPGIFGNTEAFF. The chain joins TRBV5-1 to TRBJ1-1; D is perhaps TRBD1 (5 bases). Germline V lookup: CDR1 SGHRS, CDR2 YFSETQ. The ends were cut back, 4 bases at V and 1 base at J, with 14 bases in the middle. The CDR3 covers 15 residues.

J is TRBJ1-2 and V is TRBV19, with 7 bases fitting TRBD1. The CDR3 spans 14 residues. Per germline, CDR1 LNHDA and CDR2 SQIVND (reference sequence). The junction had 9 bases not matched to a gene; V was cut back by 5 bases and J by 6 bases. The CDR3 loop reads CASSLLKGADGYTF. CDR3 DNA: TGTGCCAGTAGTTTACTCAAGGGGGCGGATGGCTACACCTTC.

This chain uses TRBV4-1 with TRBJ1-5; no clear D gene. Between the trimmed V and J ends, which lost 0 bases and 6 bases, there was a span of 12 bases. CDR3 length: 15 residues. Per germline, CDR1 MGHRA and CDR2 YSYEKL. The CDR3 loop is CASSQDERASQPQHF. CDR3 in DNA: TGCGCCAGCAGCCAAGATGAGAGGGCAAGTCAGCCCCAGCATTTT.

The chain links TRBV5-1 to TRBJ2-7; a possible D gene is TRBD1 (6 bases). The CDR3 is 12 amino acids. Germline V gene sequence: CDR1 SGHRS, CDR2 YFSETQ. Trimming pared 0 bases from V and 5 bases from J, leaving 6 bases between. For the CDR3, the DNA is TGCGCCAGCAGCTTGGAGGGGGACGAGCAGTACTTC. It is translated as CASSLEGDEQYF.

The CDR3 coding sequence is TGTGCCAGCAGTGAAGCGCCCAGACAGAGGGGGAATGAAAAACTGTTTTTT. Encoded protein: CASSEAPRQRGNEKLFF. The J gene is TRBJ1-4, the V gene TRBV6-1; D may be TRBD1 (6 bases). In germline, CDR1 is MNHNS, CDR2 SASEGT. This CDR3 comprises 17 residues. V was clipped by 0 bases and J by 5 bases, with 16 bases between them.

This clone was seen just once. The CDR3 spells CASSQDGSLSGANVLTF. Here the CDR3 DNA reads TGCGCCAGCAGCCAAGACGGCTCCCTCTCTGGGGCCAACGTCCTGACTTTC. This rearrangement joins TRBV4-3 to TRBJ2-6; no definite D call. In germline, CDR1 is LGHNA, CDR2 YSLEER. V dropped 0 bases and J dropped 0 bases, with 9 bases sitting between them. CDR3 length equals 17 residues.

The chain combines TRBV6-1 with TRBJ2-2; the D gene is possibly TRBD2 (7 bases). Germline V gene data show CDR1 as MNHNS and CDR2 as SASEGT. CDR3 length: 16 amino acids. V was clipped by 0 bases and J by 7 bases, with 15 bases between them. The CDR3 is CASSEAGGRLDGELFF. For the CDR3, the DNA is TGTGCCAGCAGTGAAGCGGGGGGGCGCTTAGACGGGGAGCTGTTTTTT.

This chain uses TRBV7-2 with TRBJ2-7, with 9 positions matching TRBD1. The CDR3 contains 14 residues. The germline gives CDR1 SGHTA, CDR2 FQGNSA. The ends lost 3 bases at V and 4 bases at J; junction bases unmatched: 4. The CDR3 sequence: CASSLGQGIYEQYF. CDR3 DNA: TGTGCCAGCAGCTTGGGACAGGGAATATACGAGCAGTACTTC.

This clone showed up just once. The rearrangement links TRBV6-5 to TRBJ2-3, with D unclear. Germline lookup yields CDR1 MNHEY and CDR2 SVGAGI. The CDR3 spans 14 residues. Trimming stripped 6 bases from V and 0 bases from J, with 10 bases between. CDR3 sequence (DNA): TGTGCCAGCAGGAAAGAAAAAAGCACAGATACGCAGTATTTT. This gives the protein CASRKEKSTDTQYF.

The chain has TRBV4-2 and TRBJ1-1, with TRBD1 matching over 9 bases. CDR1 is LGHNA, CDR2 YNFKEQ, per germline. V gave up 6 bases and J gave up 6 bases; unmatched junction bases: 20. This CDR3 is 18 amino acids long. The DNA of the CDR3 is TGTGCCAGCAGACCTATCGGAGCTCGGGACAGGGTTATGGCTGAAGCTTTCTTT. This gives the protein CASRPIGARDRVMAEAFF.

The chain joins TRBV6-1 to TRBJ2-7, with D unresolved. V was cut by 4 bases and J by 5 bases, with 9 bases left in between. Germline values: CDR1 MNHNS, CDR2 SASEGT. The CDR3 is 12 residues long. For the CDR3, the DNA is TGTGCCAGCAGTGGGGGAAGGGACGAGCAGTACTTC. It is translated as CASSGGRDEQYF.

The chain carries TRBV4-1 and TRBJ1-3; D is undetermined. V was pared by 2 bases and J by 0 bases, with 8 bases between. From germline, CDR1 is MGHRA and CDR2 YSYEKL. The CDR3 loop spans 15 amino acids. CDR3 loop: CASSQTRLSGNTIYF. CDR3 nucleotide sequence: TGCGCCAGCAGCCAAACCAGACTCTCTGGAAACACCATATATTTT.

This chain links TRBV6-4 with TRBJ2-3; D unresolved. There are 12 residues in the CDR3. The V and J ends lost 0 bases and 4 bases respectively, with 2 bases between them. Germline CDR1 is MRHNA and CDR2 is SNTAGT. CDR3 coding DNA: TGTGCCAGCAGTGACTCGTCAGATACGCAGTATTTT. Amino acids: CASSDSSDTQYF.

The J gene is TRBJ1-6, the V gene TRBV27; 8 bases fit TRBD1. CDR1 and CDR2 from the germline V gene are MNHEY and SMNVEV (reference sequence). The CDR3 has 13 residues. V gave up 6 bases and J gave up 7 bases; unmatched junction bases: 2. The CDR3 loop reads CASSRDRNSPLHF. CDR3 DNA: TGTGCCAGCAGCCGGGACAGGAATTCACCCCTCCACTTT.

This chain connects TRBV4-2 to TRBJ2-3; D tentatively reads TRBD1 or TRBD2 (5 bases each). The CDR3 runs 18 residues. Trimming stripped 0 bases from V and 3 bases from J, with 19 bases between. The germline V gene has CDR1 LGHNA and CDR2 YNFKEQ. The CDR3 sequence: CASSQDWGRGGATDTQYF. CDR3 sequence (DNA): TGTGCCAGCAGCCAAGATTGGGGACGGGGCGGAGCGACAGATACGCAGTATTTT.

This chain uses TRBV29-1 with TRBJ2-3; weak D call: TRBD2 (6 bases). Germline-derived CDR1 and CDR2 are SQVTM and ANQGSEA. V was shortened by 6 bases and J by 3 bases, with 13 bases between the two germline ends. This CDR3 region has 13 residues. As DNA, the CDR3 is TGCAGCGTCCGCGGGATTCAAACAGATACGCAGTATTTT. Translation: CSVRGIQTDTQYF.

About this clone: The junction departs from germline at one end; a sequencing error may be responsible. The genes are TRBV5-1 and TRBJ1-1; D is undetermined. The CDR3 is made up of 16 amino acids. Germline values: CDR1 SGHRS, CDR2 YFSETQ. The CDR3 DNA is TGCGCCAGCAGCTTGGGCCCACGCGAGAGTGGCACTAAAGCTTTCTTT. Its protein product is CASSLGPRESGTKAFF.

This chain joins TRBV2 and TRBJ1-4; no clear D gene. Germline V gene data show CDR1 as SNHLY and CDR2 as FYNNEI. The CDR3 runs to 13 residues. V lost 8 bases and J lost 8, with 15 bases in between. The CDR3 region is CASRRERLEKLFF. CDR3 nucleotide sequence: TGTGCCAGCCGCCGGGAGCGCCTCGAAAAACTGTTTTTT. Full variable domain (rest looked up from reference TRBV2 and TRBJ1-4): EPEVTQTPSHQVTQMGQEVILRCVPISNHLYFYWYRQILGQKVEFLVSFYNNEISEKSEIFDDQFSVERPDGSNFTLKIRSTKLEDSAMYFCASRRERLEKLFFGSGTQLSVL.

The gene calls are TRBV5-1 and TRBJ1-1; D unclear. This CDR3 spans 12 amino acids. The germline V and J ends were trimmed by 3 bases and 12 bases, with 15 bases remaining between them. Germline CDR1 and CDR2: SGHRS and YFSETQ. This CDR3 is CASSSGMGRTFF. The DNA for the CDR3 is TGCGCCAGCAGCTCTGGAATGGGGAGGACTTTCTTT.

The chain combines TRBV7-2 with TRBJ2-5; D remains unclear. The CDR3 is 14 residues long. The germline CDR1 and CDR2 sequences are SGHTA and FQGNSA. Trimming took off 1 base at V and 1 base at J, with 7 bases between the two ends. CDR3 residues: CASSLGQIQETQYF. CDR3 nucleotide sequence: TGTGCCAGCAGCTTAGGTCAAATCCAAGAGACCCAGTACTTC.

The rearrangement uses TRBV28 and TRBJ1-5, with D perhaps matching TRBD1 (5 bases). The CDR3 is made up of 15 amino acids. Germline V gene data show CDR1 as MDHEN and CDR2 as SYDVKM. Between the trimmed V and J ends, which lost 2 bases and 2 bases, there was a span of 10 bases. The CDR3 loop is CASSLQGGGNQPQHF. As DNA, the CDR3 is TGTGCCAGCAGTTTACAGGGAGGTGGCAATCAGCCCCAGCATTTT.

The J gene is TRBJ2-7, the V gene TRBV5-1, with D perhaps TRBD1 or TRBD2 (5 bases each). Germline V gene lookup returns CDR1 SGHRS and CDR2 YFSETQ. V was clipped by 5 bases and J by 3 bases, with 12 bases between them. CDR3 size: 13 residues. CDR3 sequence reads: CASRPGTDYEQYF. CDR3 bases: TGCGCCAGCAGGCCCGGGACGGACTACGAGCAGTACTTC.

The CDR3 DNA reads as TGTGCCAGCAGCGAAGGGGTCGGACCCTACGAGCAGTACTTC. Protein: CASSEGVGPYEQYF. The chain uses TRBV4-2 and TRBJ2-7; maybe TRBD1 (5 bases). The CDR3 spans 14 residues. Deletions cut 5 bases from V and 2 bases from J, with 13 bases between. The germline CDR1 and CDR2 sequences are LGHNA and YNFKEQ.

CDR3 bases: TGTGCCAGCAGCAACAGGATGGAAGCTTTCTTT. Translation: CASSNRMEAFF. The chain combines TRBV6-5 with TRBJ1-1, with D possibly TRBD1 on 5 matching bases. V lost 6 bases and J 8 bases, leaving 10 bases between the germline ends. This CDR3 spans 11 amino acids. From germline, CDR1 is MNHEY and CDR2 SVGAGI.

The V and J genes are TRBV19 and TRBJ2-1, with D perhaps TRBD1 (7 bases). The CDR3 has 15 residues. Germline V gene lookup returns CDR1 LNHDA and CDR2 SQIVND (reference sequence). V lost 2 bases and J lost 8, with 16 bases in between. CDR3 region: CASSISRQGGDEQFF. The CDR3 bases are TGTGCCAGTAGTATATCGCGGCAGGGGGGCGATGAGCAGTTCTTC.

The CDR3 DNA reads as TGTGCCAGCAGTGCACTAGCCACCGGGGAGCTGTTTTTT. This translates into CASSALATGELFF. J is TRBJ2-2 and V is TRBV6-5; D perhaps matches TRBD2 (6 bases). This CDR3 has 13 amino acids. CDR1 is MNHEY and CDR2 is SVGAGI in the germline V gene. V gave up 5 bases and J gave up 4 bases, with 8 bases separating them.